Presented here are 12 T cell receptor beta chains from one specimen sequenced in a study of blood T cells in healthy people across ages. The use of a sample-barcoded 5' primer and a J-beta primer mix characterized a second PCR of roughly 6 to 11 cycles. TCRdb analysed the 5' RACE reads with MiXCR anew, one entry per CDR3 protein. Among 800,000 or so distinct CDR3 sequences listed, more than 20% were seen once. These data were likewise used in another study, on T cells of mothers and their children.

The sequenced material came from blood. All receptors come from a boy younger than 18 in good health.

This clonotype was picked up a small number of times. This chain links TRBV30 with TRBJ1-2; tentatively, D is TRBD1 (6 bases). There are 15 residues in the CDR3. The V and J ends lost 0 bases and 1 base respectively, with 12 bases between them. Germline assignment: CDR1 GTSNPN and CDR2 SVGIG (reference sequence). This CDR3 is CAWSVTGKHNYGYTF. The CDR3 nucleotides read TGTGCCTGGAGTGTAACAGGGAAACATAACTATGGCTACACCTTC.

The V and J genes are TRBV9 and TRBJ2-1; 11 bases fit TRBD2. Trimming took 0 bases from V and 5 from J; bases not matched to a gene: 7. CDR3 length equals 17 residues. CDR1 and CDR2 from the germline V gene are SGDLS and YYNGEE. The CDR3 loop is CASSVVEIAGGHNEQFF. The CDR3 nucleotides read TGTGCCAGCAGCGTAGTAGAAATAGCGGGAGGGCACAATGAGCAGTTCTTC.

In this sample, this clonotype turned up a few times. V usage is TRBV9 and J usage is TRBJ1-3; no reliable D call. Trimming removed 1 base from V and 4 bases from J, with 3 bases in between. CDR3 size: 12 residues. Germline CDR1 is SGDLS and CDR2 is YYNGEE. The CDR3 nucleotides read TGTGCCAGCAGCGTAAACGGAAACACCATATATTTT. This sequence encodes CASSVNGNTIYF.

The V and J genes are TRBV4-3 and TRBJ1-3; tentatively, D is TRBD1 (6 bases). Deletions cut 0 bases from V and 4 bases from J, with 10 bases between. This CDR3 region has 15 residues. CDR1 and CDR2 from the germline V gene are LGHNA and YSLEER. The CDR3, as DNA: TGCGCCAGCAGCCAAGATGGAACAGGGGGAAACACCATATATTTT. Its translation: CASSQDGTGGNTIYF.

The chain is built from TRBV28 and TRBJ2-5; 7 positions match TRBD1. The last part of the DNA fits TRBJ2-1 better; the J call may be wrong. CDR3 size: 15 residues. Per the germline V gene, CDR1 is MDHEN and CDR2 is SYDVKM. The CDR3, as DNA: TGTGCCAGCAGGCCTGACAGGGACAACTACAATGAGCAGTTCTTC. Protein: CASRPDRDNYNEQFF.

This clonotype appeared a few times. The chain joins TRBV6-5 to TRBJ2-1; either TRBD1 or TRBD2 may fit D (5 bases each). The CDR3 spans 15 residues. CDR1 and CDR2 from the germline V gene are MNHEY and SVGAGI. With 5 bases removed from V and 3 bases from J, the gap between germline ends came to 14 bases. CDR3 protein: CASSQGPRSYNEQFF. In DNA, the CDR3 is TGTGCCAGCAGTCAGGGACCGCGAAGCTACAATGAGCAGTTCTTC.

This chain uses TRBV6-2 or TRBV6-3 with TRBJ2-5; 10 bases align to TRBD1. The J segment lost 4 bases and the V segment lost 0 bases, leaving 5 bases of the junction unmatched. The CDR3 runs to 16 residues. Per germline, CDR1 MNHEY and CDR2 SVGEGT. CDR3 region: CASSYSKTGGIETQYF. DNA for the CDR3: TGTGCCAGCAGTTACTCGAAGACAGGGGGCATAGAGACCCAGTACTTC.

This rearrangement joins TRBV29-1 to TRBJ2-7; D tentatively fits TRBD1 or TRBD2 (6 bases each). This CDR3 is 12 amino acids long. The ends were cut back, 6 bases at V and 2 bases at J, with 11 bases in the middle. CDR1 is SQVTM, CDR2 ANQGSEA, per germline. The CDR3 sequence: CSVGGPTYEQYF. For the CDR3, the DNA is TGCAGCGTCGGGGGCCCTACCTACGAGCAGTACTTC.

This sequence joins TRBV4-3 and TRBJ2-1, with 10 bases that match TRBD2. The germline V gene has CDR1 LGHNA and CDR2 YSLEER. V was clipped by 0 bases and J by 6 bases; unmatched bases: 8. The CDR3 totals 17 residues. CDR3 amino acids: CASSQDRSGGAFNEQFF. The CDR3 nucleotides read TGCGCCAGCAGCCAAGACCGCAGCGGGGGGGCCTTCAATGAGCAGTTCTTC.

The J gene is TRBJ1-3, the V gene TRBV29-1; no clear D gene. This CDR3 is 13 amino acids long. The V gene lost 4 bases and the J gene lost 2 bases, with 9 bases spanning the gap. Germline V gene data show CDR1 as SQVTM and CDR2 as ANQGSEA. As DNA, the CDR3 is TGCAGCGTTGCGAGGGTGGCTGGAAACACCATATATTTT. Amino acids: CSVARVAGNTIYF. The full variable domain, its missing parts supplied by reference TRBV29-1 and TRBJ1-3, is SAVISQKPSRDICQRGTSLTIQCQVDSQVTMMFWYRQQPGQSLTLIATANQGSEATYESGFVIDKFPISRPNLTFSTLTVSNMSPEDSSIYLCSVARVAGNTIYFGEGSWLTVV.

This clonotype was counted many times. The chain links TRBV20-1 to TRBJ2-5, with a tentative D call TRBD2 (6 bases). The CDR3 has 13 amino acids. Germline CDR1 reads DFQATT; CDR2 reads SNEGSKA (reference sequence). Trimming took off 7 bases at V and 2 bases at J, with 14 bases between the two ends. In nucleotides, the CDR3 is TGCAGTGTTAAGAGGGACTTTCAAGAGACCCAGTACTTC. It specifies CSVKRDFQETQYF.

The chain links TRBV29-1 to TRBJ2-4; 7 bases map to TRBD1. J lost 1 base, V lost 7 bases, and 10 bases had no gene match. This CDR3 is 15 amino acids long. Germline V gene sequence: CDR1 SQVTM, CDR2 ANQGSEA. CDR3: CSGTIDREAKNIQYF. The CDR3 coding sequence is TGCAGCGGGACAATTGACAGGGAGGCCAAAAACATTCAGTACTTC.